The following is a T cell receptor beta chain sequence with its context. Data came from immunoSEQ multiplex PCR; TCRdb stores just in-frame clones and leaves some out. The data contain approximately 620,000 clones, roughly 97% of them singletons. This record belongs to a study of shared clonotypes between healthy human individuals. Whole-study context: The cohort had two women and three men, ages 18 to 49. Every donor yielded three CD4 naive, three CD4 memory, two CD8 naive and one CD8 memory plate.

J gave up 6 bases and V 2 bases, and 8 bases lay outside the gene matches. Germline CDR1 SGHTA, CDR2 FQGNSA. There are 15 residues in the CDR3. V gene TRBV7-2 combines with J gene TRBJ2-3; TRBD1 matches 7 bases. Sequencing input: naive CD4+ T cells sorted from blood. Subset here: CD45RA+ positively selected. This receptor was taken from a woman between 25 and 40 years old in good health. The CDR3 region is CASSLQQGWTDTQYF. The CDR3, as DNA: TGTGCCAGCAGCTTACAACAGGGGTGGACGGATACGCAGTATTTT. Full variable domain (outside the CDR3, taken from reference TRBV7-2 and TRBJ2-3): GAGVSQSPSNKVTEKGKDVELRCDPISGHTALYWYRQSLGQGLEFLIYFQGNSAPDKSGLPSDRFSAERTGGSVSTLTIQRTQQEDSAVYLCASSLQQGWTDTQYFGPGTRLTVL.